Below are 28 T cell receptor beta chains sequenced from a single sample in a study of blood T cell repertoires in COVID-19. The method was immunoSEQ multiplex PCR; TCRdb's version includes in-frame clones alone and lacks a portion of them. This table has more than 200,000 clones, 70% to 90% appearing once. The sequencing sample was made of PBMCs or T cells enriched from blood (not recorded which). These receptor sequences come from a woman in her 50s who had recovered from COVID-19.

The gene calls are TRBV15 and TRBJ1-4, with TRBD1 identical over 9 bases. CDR1 and CDR2 from the germline V gene are LNHNV and YYDKDF (reference sequence). This CDR3 is 14 amino acids long. The junction had 2 bases not matched to a gene; V was cut back by 5 bases and J by 4 bases. DNA for the CDR3: TGTGCCACCAGCGGGGACAGGGTTAATGAAAAACTGTTTTTT. Its protein is CATSGDRVNEKLFF.

This clone appeared a single time. The chain recombines TRBV5-5 with TRBJ2-7; D remains unclear. Germline lookup yields CDR1 SGHKS and CDR2 YYEKEE (reference sequence). Trimming stripped 0 bases from V and 2 bases from J, with 9 bases between. The CDR3 is 14 residues long. This chain's CDR3 is CASSLDPSPYEQYF. The DNA of the CDR3 is TGTGCCAGCAGCTTGGATCCCTCCCCCTACGAGCAGTACTTC.

CDR3 amino acids: CASSQVSNEQFF. The CDR3, as DNA: TGTGCCAGCAGCCAAGTCTCCAATGAGCAGTTCTTC. This chain links TRBV3-1 (or the pseudogene TRBV3-2) with TRBJ2-1; no clear D gene. The CDR3 has 12 amino acids. V lost 1 base and J 6 bases, leaving 4 bases between the germline ends. CDR1 is LGHDT, CDR2 YNNKEL, per germline (reference sequence).

V and J are TRBV30 and TRBJ1-4, with D tentatively TRBD1 (6 bases). The CDR3 consists of 19 residues. V shed 6 bases and J shed 3 bases, with 29 bases lying between them. Germline CDR1 reads GTSNPN; CDR2 reads SVGIG (reference sequence). Here the CDR3 reads CACKALTGLSVQANEKLFF. The DNA of the CDR3 is TGTGCCTGCAAAGCCCTGACAGGTCTTAGCGTTCAGGCTAATGAAAAACTGTTTTTT.

The chain is built from TRBV2 and TRBJ2-7; weak D call: TRBD2 (5 bases). Germline V gene sequence: CDR1 SNHLY, CDR2 FYNNEI. V shed 0 bases and J shed 5 bases, with 11 bases lying between them. The CDR3 loop spans 14 amino acids. The CDR3 bases are TGTGCCAGCAGTGAAGCGGGAGTTCGCCACGAGCAGTACTTC. Translation gives CASSEAGVRHEQYF.

This clone was recorded once. The rearrangement uses TRBV27 and TRBJ1-2; weak D call: TRBD1 (5 bases). The germline V gene has CDR1 MNHEY and CDR2 SMNVEV (reference sequence). The CDR3 has 14 residues. Trimming left V 2 bases short and J 8 bases short, with 15 bases between. Here the CDR3 reads CASSLGGGSRGYTF. CDR3 DNA: TGTGCCAGCAGTTTAGGGGGGGGATCGAGAGGCTACACCTTC.

This chain connects TRBV7-2 to TRBJ1-2; D remains ambiguous. Germline CDR1 SGHTA, CDR2 FQGNSA. The CDR3 totals 13 residues. Trimming took 1 base from V and 7 from J, leaving 10 bases between them. Written as DNA, the CDR3 is TGTGCCAGCAGCTTAGGTACAGAAACTGGCTACACCTTC. Encoded protein: CASSLGTETGYTF.

The chain joins TRBV27 to TRBJ2-2; TRBD2 matches at 10 bases. The V gene's germline CDR1 is MNHEY and CDR2 SMNVEV (reference sequence). V shed 3 bases and J 0 bases; nucleotides not matched to a gene: 7. The CDR3 sequence is 18 residues long. CDR3 residues: CASSFPSGGFTNTGELFF. As DNA, the CDR3 is TGTGCCAGCAGTTTCCCTAGCGGGGGATTTACGAACACCGGGGAGCTGTTTTTT.

This clone has only a few counts. This rearrangement joins TRBV3-1 (or the pseudogene TRBV3-2) to TRBJ2-2; weak D call: TRBD2 (6 bases). The CDR3 totals 15 residues. The germline V and J ends were trimmed by 1 base and 4 bases, with 10 bases remaining between them. Germline assignment: CDR1 LGHDT and CDR2 YNNKEL (reference sequence). CDR3 in DNA: TGTGCCAGCAGCCAAGGGGGGACTCGCACCGGGGAGCTGTTTTTT. It yields the protein CASSQGGTRTGELFF.

The gene calls are TRBV27 and TRBJ2-7, with 8 bases aligning to TRBD1. The germline V gene has CDR1 MNHEY and CDR2 SMNVEV (reference sequence). Unmatched junction bases numbered 8, after V lost 6 bases and J lost 4 bases. CDR3 size: 14 residues. The DNA for the CDR3 is TGTGCCAGCAGATCTACAGGGGGAACGTACGAGCAGTACTTC. Encoded protein: CASRSTGGTYEQYF.

The V gene is TRBV27, the J gene TRBJ2-2; D may be TRBD1 (5 bases). V gave up 4 bases and J gave up 4 bases, with 16 bases separating them. Germline loops: CDR1 MNHEY, CDR2 SMNVEV (reference sequence). The CDR3 is made up of 16 amino acids. The CDR3: CASSSQSRVSTGELFF. CDR3 coding DNA: TGTGCCAGCAGTTCACAGAGCAGGGTTTCCACCGGGGAGCTGTTTTTT.

The chain has TRBV9 and TRBJ2-7; D may be TRBD1 (5 bases). Trimming pared 1 base from V and 3 bases from J, leaving 11 bases between. The germline gives CDR1 SGDLS, CDR2 YYNGEE. This CDR3 has 14 amino acids. The CDR3 protein is CASSVSPGYYEQYF. CDR3 DNA sequence: TGTGCCAGCAGCGTATCCCCAGGGTACTACGAGCAGTACTTC.

This clone was counted only a few times. The V call is TRBV7-8, the J call TRBJ2-7; 7 bases map to TRBD1. After removal of 2 bases from V and 0 bases from J, the junction contained 1 base not matched to a gene. This CDR3 has 14 amino acids. Germline CDR1 reads SGHVS; CDR2 reads FQNEAQ. The CDR3 loop is CASSLRTGSYEQYF. DNA of the CDR3: TGTGCCAGCAGCTTACGGACAGGCTCCTACGAGCAGTACTTC.

The chain uses TRBV2 and TRBJ1-5; D not certain. This CDR3 comprises 14 residues. Germline assignment: CDR1 SNHLY and CDR2 FYNNEI. The germline V and J ends were trimmed by 6 bases and 7 bases, with 16 bases remaining between them. This CDR3 reads CASRGRVGVQPQHF. CDR3 sequence (DNA): TGTGCCAGCAGGGGGAGGGTAGGAGTGCAGCCCCAGCATTTT.

This chain links TRBV18 with TRBJ2-5; D not resolved. Germline V gene sequence: CDR1 KGHSH, CDR2 LQKENI. This CDR3 is built from 15 residues. Trimming took 1 base from V and 0 from J, leaving 9 bases between them. CDR3 region: CASSPRAEDQETQYF. DNA of the CDR3: TGTGCCAGCTCACCACGTGCAGAAGACCAAGAGACCCAGTACTTC.

This chain connects TRBV3-1 (or the pseudogene TRBV3-2) to TRBJ1-4, with a possible D match to TRBD1 (5 bases). The CDR3 contains 14 residues. The V end lost 1 base, the J end lost 7 bases, and 10 bases lay between the germline ends. Per germline, CDR1 LGHDT and CDR2 YNNKEL (reference sequence). Here the CDR3 reads CASSQGRVPEKLFF. The CDR3, as DNA: TGTGCCAGCAGCCAAGGCAGGGTTCCTGAAAAACTGTTTTTT.

This chain joins TRBV27 and TRBJ1-4; D is ambiguous. The CDR3 covers 15 residues. V gave up 3 bases and J gave up 3 bases, with 11 bases separating them. Germline values: CDR1 MNHEY, CDR2 SMNVEV (reference sequence). In nucleotides, the CDR3 is TGTGCCAGCAGTTTCAGATCTGAACCTAATGAAAAACTGTTTTTT. Its translation is CASSFRSEPNEKLFF.

The chain couples TRBV27 to TRBJ2-7; possible D gene TRBD1, 5 bases. CDR1 MNHEY and CDR2 SMNVEV come from the germline V gene (reference sequence). The CDR3 runs 14 residues. Trimming shortened V by 4 bases and J by 2 bases, and 12 bases separated the two germline ends. CDR3 sequence reads: CASSSQDRTYEQYF. As DNA, the CDR3 is TGTGCCAGCAGTTCACAGGACCGGACCTACGAGCAGTACTTC.

The chain has TRBV3-1 (or the pseudogene TRBV3-2) and TRBJ1-5, with D unclear. This CDR3 has 15 residues. V was cut by 1 base and J by 4 bases, with 11 bases left in between. CDR1 is LGHDT, CDR2 YNNKEL, per germline (reference sequence). CDR3: CASSQGQAFNQPQHF. In nucleotides, the CDR3 is TGTGCCAGCAGCCAAGGGCAGGCGTTTAATCAGCCCCAGCATTTT.

The chain joins TRBV7-2 to TRBJ1-5; 7 bases match TRBD1. CDR3 size: 16 residues. The trim removed 5 bases at V and 4 bases at J, leaving 11 bases unmatched. The germline V gene has CDR1 SGHTA and CDR2 FQGNSA. The CDR3 protein is CASSPRQGTGNQPQHF. CDR3 sequence (DNA): TGTGCCAGCAGCCCCCGACAGGGTACCGGGAATCAGCCCCAGCATTTT.

This clone was observed a few times. The chain links TRBV5-1 to TRBJ1-1; 9 bases are a match to TRBD1. Germline V gene lookup returns CDR1 SGHRS and CDR2 YFSETQ. This CDR3 is 18 amino acids long. V gave up 2 bases and J gave up 1 base; unmatched junction bases: 12. Written as DNA, the CDR3 is TGCGCCAGCAGCTTAAAGGGACAGGGTACAACTCAGAACACTGAAGCTTTCTTT. Translated, it gives CASSLKGQGTTQNTEAFF.

This clone was counted only a few times. The rearrangement uses TRBV27 and TRBJ2-3; 9 bases are shared with TRBD1. Germline lookup yields CDR1 MNHEY and CDR2 SMNVEV (reference sequence). Trimming at V came to 8 bases and at J to 3 bases, leaving 12 bases not matched to a gene. The CDR3 contains 16 residues. The CDR3 bases are TGTGCCAGCCAGAGCGGGACAGGGTTTTTGACAGATACGCAGTATTTT. This sequence encodes CASQSGTGFLTDTQYF.

V is TRBV7-9 and J is TRBJ2-5, with TRBD2 identical over 9 bases. With V trimmed by 5 bases and J by 4 bases, 11 bases remained unmatched. The CDR3 contains 16 residues. Germline values: CDR1 SEHNR, CDR2 FQNEAQ (reference sequence). This CDR3 reads CASSPRGGRAGETQYF. The CDR3 DNA sequence: TGTGCCAGCAGCCCTCGGGGCGGGAGGGCCGGAGAGACCCAGTACTTC.

This chain's CDR3 is CASSYGQGRNQPQHF. CDR3 sequence (DNA): TGTGCCAGCAGCTACGGACAGGGTCGCAATCAGCCCCAGCATTTT. The chain recombines TRBV28 with TRBJ1-5; 8 bases are shared with TRBD1. J lost 2 bases, V lost 6 bases, and 6 bases had no gene match. Germline V gene sequence: CDR1 MDHEN, CDR2 SYDVKM. The CDR3 has 15 residues. The complete variable domain, with remaining parts taken from reference TRBV28 and TRBJ1-5, reads DVKVTQSSRYLVKRTGEKVFLECVQDMDHENMFWYRQDPGLGLRLIYFSYDVKMKEKGDIPEGYSVSREKKERFSLILESASTNQTSMYLCASSYGQGRNQPQHFGDGTRLSIL.

V gene TRBV9 combines with J gene TRBJ2-3; TRBD2 is a possible D gene (7 bases). Germline CDR1 SGDLS, CDR2 YYNGEE. The V end lost 3 bases, the J end lost 5 bases, and 13 bases lay between the germline ends. The CDR3 loop spans 14 amino acids. CDR3 sequence: CASSGGGLGDTQYF. In nucleotides, the CDR3 is TGTGCCAGCAGCGGGGGGGGCCTAGGAGATACGCAGTATTTT.

CDR3 protein: CASSPSGQSTDTQYF. The CDR3 DNA follows: TGTGCCAGCAGTCCTTCGGGACAAAGCACAGATACGCAGTATTTT. This sequence joins TRBV28 and TRBJ2-3; D possibly corresponds to TRBD1 (6 bases). From germline, CDR1 is MDHEN and CDR2 SYDVKM. V was clipped by 5 bases and J by 0 bases, with 12 bases between them. This CDR3 region has 15 residues.

This clone was seen a single time. This chain joins TRBV7-6 and TRBJ2-1; 9 bases are a match to TRBD2. V trimming: 1 base; J trimming: 7 bases; junction bases outside the gene matches: 8. The CDR3 has 16 amino acids. Germline values: CDR1 SGHVS, CDR2 FNYEAQ. CDR3 coding DNA: TGTGCCAGCAGCTTAGTCCAAGCGGGAGGAGTGAATGAGCAGTTCTTC. This encodes CASSLVQAGGVNEQFF.

V and J are TRBV7-9 and TRBJ1-1; D unresolved. The V end was cut by 2 bases, the J end by 4 bases, with 8 bases between. CDR1 is SEHNR and CDR2 is FQNEAQ in the germline V gene (reference sequence). This CDR3 has 13 amino acids. The CDR3 loop reads CASSLMGGTEAFF. CDR3 DNA sequence: TGTGCCAGCAGCTTAATGGGAGGCACTGAAGCTTTCTTT.